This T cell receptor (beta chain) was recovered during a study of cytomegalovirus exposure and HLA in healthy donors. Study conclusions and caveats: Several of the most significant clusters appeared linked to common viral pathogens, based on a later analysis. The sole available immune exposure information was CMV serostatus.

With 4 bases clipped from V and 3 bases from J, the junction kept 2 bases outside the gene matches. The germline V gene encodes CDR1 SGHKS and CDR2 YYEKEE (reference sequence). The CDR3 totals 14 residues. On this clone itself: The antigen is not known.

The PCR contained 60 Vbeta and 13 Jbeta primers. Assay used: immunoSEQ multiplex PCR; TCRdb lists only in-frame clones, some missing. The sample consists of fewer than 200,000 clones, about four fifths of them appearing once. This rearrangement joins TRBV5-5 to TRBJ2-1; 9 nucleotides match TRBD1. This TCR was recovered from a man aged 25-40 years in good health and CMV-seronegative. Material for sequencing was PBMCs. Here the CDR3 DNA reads TGTGCCAGCAGCCCGGGACAGGGCTACAATGAGCAGTTCTTC. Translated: CASSPGQGYNEQFF. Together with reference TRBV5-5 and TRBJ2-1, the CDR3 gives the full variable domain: DAGVTQSPTHLIKTRGQQVTLRCSPISGHKSVSWYQQVLGQGPQFIFQYYEKEERGRGNFPDRFSARQFPNYSSELNVNALLLGDSALYLCASSPGQGYNEQFFGPGTRLTVL.